This T cell receptor (beta chain) was obtained from a study of blood T cell repertoires in COVID-19. Study as a whole: Sources were T cells, B-cell-depleted T cells, or PBMCs; the material itself was cDNA or gDNA.

Study processing details: Amplification of reference gene primers provided the estimated nucleated cell counts. Clones were sequenced by immunoSEQ multiplex PCR, and TCRdb holds only the in-frame ones, with some missing. V and J calls plus clone size are reproduced from that table; the DNA served to infer D and trimming. The sample shows 120,000 to 150,000 clones, about 85% of them seen only once. Germline V gene sequence: CDR1 SGDLS, CDR2 YYNGEE. The CDR3 extends over 14 amino acids. The V end lost 1 base, the J end lost 3 bases, and 10 bases lay between the germline ends. The receptor was isolated from a human donor in a cohort sampled during active COVID-19. Sequencing input: peripheral blood. The chain uses TRBV9 and TRBJ1-2; D gene unclear. The CDR3 spells CASSVSATDYGYTF. The CDR3 DNA sequence: TGTGCCAGCAGCGTAAGCGCCACGGACTATGGCTACACCTTC.